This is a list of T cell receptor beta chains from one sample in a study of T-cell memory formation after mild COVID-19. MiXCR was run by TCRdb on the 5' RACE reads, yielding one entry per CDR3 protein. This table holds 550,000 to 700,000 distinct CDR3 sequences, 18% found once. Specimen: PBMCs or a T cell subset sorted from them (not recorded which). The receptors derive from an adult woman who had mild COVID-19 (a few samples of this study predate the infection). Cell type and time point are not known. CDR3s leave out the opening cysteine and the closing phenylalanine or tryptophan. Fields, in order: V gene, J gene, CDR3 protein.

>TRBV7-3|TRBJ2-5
ASSSWYQETQY
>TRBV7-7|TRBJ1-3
ASSLDYGNTIY
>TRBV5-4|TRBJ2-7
ASSLRSNHYEQY
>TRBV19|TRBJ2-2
ASSPPGTGIGGELF
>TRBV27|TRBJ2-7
ASSLSGTGGLGSYEQY
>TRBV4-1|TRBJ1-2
ASSQVMDRGSFNYGYT
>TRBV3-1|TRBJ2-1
ASSQVRDFKYNEQF
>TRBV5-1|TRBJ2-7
ASSSRGPPYEQY
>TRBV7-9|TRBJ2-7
ASSPDRGLYEQY
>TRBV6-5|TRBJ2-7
ASSYLGQGTYEQY
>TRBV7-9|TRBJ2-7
ASSSSETSYEQY
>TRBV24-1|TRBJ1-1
ATRVVQGNTEAF
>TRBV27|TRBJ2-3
ASSPVGQGTDTQY
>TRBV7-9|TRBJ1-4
ASAGDANLYEKLF
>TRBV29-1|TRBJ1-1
SVQTRRDTEAF
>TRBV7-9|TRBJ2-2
ASSLATRNTGELF
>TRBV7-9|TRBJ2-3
ASRTSGGRGTDTQY
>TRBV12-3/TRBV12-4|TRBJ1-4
ASTGDTRNEKLF
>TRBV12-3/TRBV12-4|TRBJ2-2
ASSPKTSGRTGELF
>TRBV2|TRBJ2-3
ASVLADTQY
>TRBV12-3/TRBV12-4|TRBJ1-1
ASSLVLPSEEAF
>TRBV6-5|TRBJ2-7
ASSYEGRIRDEQY
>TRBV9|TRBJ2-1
ASSVEEREDYNEQF
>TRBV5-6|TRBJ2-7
ASSLERGWEQY
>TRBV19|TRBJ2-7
ASSTGDPAYEQY
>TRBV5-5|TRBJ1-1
ASSFMEATEAF
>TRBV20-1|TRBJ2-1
SVDRDRYNEQF
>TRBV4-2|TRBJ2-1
ASSQALGGFNEQF
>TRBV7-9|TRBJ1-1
ASSSQGLPEAF